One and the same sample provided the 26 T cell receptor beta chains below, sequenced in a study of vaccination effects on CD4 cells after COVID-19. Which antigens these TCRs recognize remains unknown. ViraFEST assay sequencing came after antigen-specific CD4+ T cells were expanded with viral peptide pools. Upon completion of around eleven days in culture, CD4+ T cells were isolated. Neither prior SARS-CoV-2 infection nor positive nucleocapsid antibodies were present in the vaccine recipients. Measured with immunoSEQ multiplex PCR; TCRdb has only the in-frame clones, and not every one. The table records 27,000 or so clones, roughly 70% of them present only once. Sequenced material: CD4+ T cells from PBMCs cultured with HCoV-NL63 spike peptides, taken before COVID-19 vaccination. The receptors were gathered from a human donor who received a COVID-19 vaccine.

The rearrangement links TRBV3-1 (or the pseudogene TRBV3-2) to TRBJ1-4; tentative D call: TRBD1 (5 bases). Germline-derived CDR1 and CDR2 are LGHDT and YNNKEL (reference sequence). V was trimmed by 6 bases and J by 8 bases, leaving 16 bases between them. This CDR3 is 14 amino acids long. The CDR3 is CASRAGAGREKLFF. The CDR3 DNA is TGTGCCAGCAGGGCTGGGGCGGGGCGGGAAAAACTGTTTTTT.

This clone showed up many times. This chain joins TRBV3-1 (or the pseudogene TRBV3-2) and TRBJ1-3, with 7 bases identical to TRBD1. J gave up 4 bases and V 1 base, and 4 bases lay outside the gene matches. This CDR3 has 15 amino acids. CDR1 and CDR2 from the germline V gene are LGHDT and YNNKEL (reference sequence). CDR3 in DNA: TGTGCCAGCAGCCAAGTGACAGGGAGGGGAAACACCATATATTTT. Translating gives CASSQVTGRGNTIYF.

The CDR3 DNA sequence: TGTGCCAGCAGCTCTGGTTACACAAGCTCCTATAATTCACCCCTCCACTTT. Encoded protein: CASSSGYTSSYNSPLHF. The rearrangement joins TRBV7-9 to TRBJ1-6; D unclear. The V and J ends lost 4 bases and 0 bases respectively, with 13 bases between them. The CDR3 spans 17 residues. From germline, CDR1 is SEHNR and CDR2 FQNEAQ (reference sequence).

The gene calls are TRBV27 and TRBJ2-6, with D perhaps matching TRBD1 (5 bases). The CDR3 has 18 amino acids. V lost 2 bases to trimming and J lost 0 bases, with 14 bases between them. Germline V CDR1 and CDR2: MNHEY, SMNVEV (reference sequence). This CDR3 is CASSLIPRGNSGANVLTF. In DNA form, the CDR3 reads TGTGCCAGCAGTTTAATCCCTAGGGGAAACTCTGGGGCCAACGTCCTGACTTTC. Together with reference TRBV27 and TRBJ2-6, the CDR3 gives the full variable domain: EAQVTQNPRYLITVTGKKLTVTCSQNMNHEYMSWYRQDPGLGLRQIYYSMNVEVTDKGDVPEGYKVSRKEKRNFPLILESPSPNQTSLYFCASSLIPRGNSGANVLTFGAGSRLTVL.

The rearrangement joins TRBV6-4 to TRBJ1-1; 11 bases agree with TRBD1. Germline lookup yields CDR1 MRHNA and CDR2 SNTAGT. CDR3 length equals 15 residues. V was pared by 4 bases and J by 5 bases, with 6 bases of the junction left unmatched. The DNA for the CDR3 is TGTGCCAGCAGTGCCTCCGGGACAGGGGGGACTGAAGCTTTCTTT. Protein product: CASSASGTGGTEAFF.

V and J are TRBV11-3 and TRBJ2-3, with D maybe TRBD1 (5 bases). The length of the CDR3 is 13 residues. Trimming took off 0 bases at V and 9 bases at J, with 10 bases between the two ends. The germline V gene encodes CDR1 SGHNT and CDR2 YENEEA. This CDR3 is CASSLDSSGTQYF. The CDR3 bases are TGTGCCAGCAGCTTAGATTCATCAGGGACGCAGTATTTT.

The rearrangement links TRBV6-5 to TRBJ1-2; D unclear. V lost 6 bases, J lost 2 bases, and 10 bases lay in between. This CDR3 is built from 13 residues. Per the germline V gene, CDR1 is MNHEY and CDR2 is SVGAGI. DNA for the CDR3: TGTGCCAGCAGCCAGACGATGAACTATGGCTACACCTTC. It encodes CASSQTMNYGYTF.

This CDR3 reads CASSSDGGWFEAFF. CDR3 DNA sequence: TGTGCCAGCAGTTCCGACGGGGGGTGGTTTGAAGCTTTCTTT. The rearrangement links TRBV27 to TRBJ1-1; TRBD1 might be the D (5 bases). V shed 4 bases and J shed 7 bases, with 16 bases lying between them. The CDR3 spans 14 residues. CDR1 MNHEY and CDR2 SMNVEV come from the germline V gene (reference sequence).

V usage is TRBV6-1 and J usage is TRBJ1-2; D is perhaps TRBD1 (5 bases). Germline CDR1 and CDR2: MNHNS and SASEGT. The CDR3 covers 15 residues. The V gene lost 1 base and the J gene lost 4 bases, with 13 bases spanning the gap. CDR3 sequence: CASSEVVERGYGYTF. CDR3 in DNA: TGTGCCAGCAGTGAAGTGGTCGAAAGGGGCTATGGCTACACCTTC.

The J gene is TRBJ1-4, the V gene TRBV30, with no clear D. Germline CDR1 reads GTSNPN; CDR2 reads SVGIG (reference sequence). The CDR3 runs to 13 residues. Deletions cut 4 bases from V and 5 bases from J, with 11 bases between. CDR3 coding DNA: TGTGCCTGGACGGCAGTTACAAATGAAAAACTGTTTTTT. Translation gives CAWTAVTNEKLFF.

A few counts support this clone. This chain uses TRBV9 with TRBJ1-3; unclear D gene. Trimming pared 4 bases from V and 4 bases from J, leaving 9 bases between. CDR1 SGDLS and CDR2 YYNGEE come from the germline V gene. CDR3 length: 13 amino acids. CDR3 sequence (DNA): TGTGCCAGCAGCCCGACCCCCGGAAACACCATATATTTT. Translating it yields CASSPTPGNTIYF.

The CDR3 sequence: CAWSVGGALLYF. In nucleotides, the CDR3 is TGTGCCTGGAGTGTCGGAGGGGCGCTTCTGTACTTC. The gene calls are TRBV30 and TRBJ2-7; D possibly corresponds to TRBD2 (6 bases). V was trimmed by 0 bases and J by 12 bases, leaving 15 bases between them. The CDR3 contains 12 residues. Germline lookup yields CDR1 GTSNPN and CDR2 SVGIG (reference sequence).

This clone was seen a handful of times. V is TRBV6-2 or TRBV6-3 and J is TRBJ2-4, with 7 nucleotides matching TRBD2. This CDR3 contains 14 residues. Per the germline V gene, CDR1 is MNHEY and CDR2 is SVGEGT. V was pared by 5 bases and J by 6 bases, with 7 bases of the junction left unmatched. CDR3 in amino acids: CASSPGGGINIQYF. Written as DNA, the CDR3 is TGTGCCAGCAGTCCGGGGGGAGGGATAAACATTCAGTACTTC.

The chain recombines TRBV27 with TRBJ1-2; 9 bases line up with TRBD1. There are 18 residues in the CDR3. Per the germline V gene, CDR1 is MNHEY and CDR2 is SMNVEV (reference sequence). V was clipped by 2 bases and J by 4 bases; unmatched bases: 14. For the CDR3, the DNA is TGTGCCAGCAGTTTAGGGGGCCCGTGGTACAGGGGGCTCTATGGCTACACCTTC. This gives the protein CASSLGGPWYRGLYGYTF.

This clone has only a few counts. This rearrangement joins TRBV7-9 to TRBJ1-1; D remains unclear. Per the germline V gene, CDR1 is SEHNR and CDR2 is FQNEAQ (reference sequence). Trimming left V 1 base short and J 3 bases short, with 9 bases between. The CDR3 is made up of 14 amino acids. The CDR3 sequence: CASSLETDYTEAFF. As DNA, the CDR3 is TGTGCCAGCAGCTTAGAGACTGATTACACTGAAGCTTTCTTT.

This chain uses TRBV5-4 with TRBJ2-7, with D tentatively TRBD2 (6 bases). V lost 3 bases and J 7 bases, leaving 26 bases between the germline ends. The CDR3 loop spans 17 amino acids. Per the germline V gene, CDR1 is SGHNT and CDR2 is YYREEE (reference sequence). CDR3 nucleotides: TGTGCCAGCAGCTCGCGCGCCGGGAGTGGCAGGCATGGGGAGCAGTACTTC. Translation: CASSSRAGSGRHGEQYF.

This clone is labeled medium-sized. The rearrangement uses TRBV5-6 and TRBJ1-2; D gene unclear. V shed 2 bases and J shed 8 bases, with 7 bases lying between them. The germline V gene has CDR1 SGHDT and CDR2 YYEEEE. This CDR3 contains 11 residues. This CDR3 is CASSFENGYTF. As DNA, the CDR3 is TGTGCCAGCAGCTTTGAGAACGGCTACACCTTC.

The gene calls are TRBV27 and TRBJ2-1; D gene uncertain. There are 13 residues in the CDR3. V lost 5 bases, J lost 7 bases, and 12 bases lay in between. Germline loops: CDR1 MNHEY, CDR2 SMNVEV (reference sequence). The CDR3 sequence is CASSPSWENEQFF. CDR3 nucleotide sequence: TGTGCCAGCAGTCCCTCGTGGGAAAATGAGCAGTTCTTC.

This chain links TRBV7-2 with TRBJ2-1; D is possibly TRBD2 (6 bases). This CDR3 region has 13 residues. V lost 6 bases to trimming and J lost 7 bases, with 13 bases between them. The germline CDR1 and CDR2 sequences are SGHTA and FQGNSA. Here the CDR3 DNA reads TGTGCCAGCAGGTTCTGGAGGGAGAATGAGCAGTTCTTC. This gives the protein CASRFWRENEQFF.

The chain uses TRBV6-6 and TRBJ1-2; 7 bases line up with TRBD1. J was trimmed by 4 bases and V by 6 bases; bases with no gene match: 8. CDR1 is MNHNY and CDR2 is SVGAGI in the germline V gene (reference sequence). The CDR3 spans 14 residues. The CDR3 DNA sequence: TGTGCCAGCAGGCTAACAGGGGAAATCTATGGCTACACCTTC. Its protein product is CASRLTGEIYGYTF.

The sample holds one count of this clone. This CDR3 reads CASSLLVGDEQFF. CDR3 DNA: TGTGCCAGCAGCTTATTGGTGGGGGATGAGCAGTTCTTC. V and J are TRBV11-3 and TRBJ2-1; perhaps D is TRBD1 or TRBD2 (5 bases each). Per germline, CDR1 SGHNT and CDR2 YENEEA. The CDR3 covers 13 residues. Between the trimmed V and J ends, which lost 2 bases and 8 bases, there was a span of 10 bases.

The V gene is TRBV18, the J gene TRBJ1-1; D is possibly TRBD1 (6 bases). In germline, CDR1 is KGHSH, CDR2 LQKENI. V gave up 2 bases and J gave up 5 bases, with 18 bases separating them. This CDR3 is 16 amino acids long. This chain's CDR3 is CASSPSLGASRTEAFF. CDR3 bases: TGTGCCAGCTCACCATCCTTGGGGGCAAGTAGGACTGAAGCTTTCTTT.

As DNA, the CDR3 is TGTGCCAGCAGCTTGCCGGCACCATACCTGAGGGGCTACACCTTC. Residues: CASSLPAPYLRGYTF. This sequence joins TRBV5-4 and TRBJ1-2; D is undetermined. The germline V gene encodes CDR1 SGHNT and CDR2 YYREEE (reference sequence). The CDR3 loop spans 15 amino acids. Deletions cut 1 base from V and 8 bases from J, with 18 bases between.

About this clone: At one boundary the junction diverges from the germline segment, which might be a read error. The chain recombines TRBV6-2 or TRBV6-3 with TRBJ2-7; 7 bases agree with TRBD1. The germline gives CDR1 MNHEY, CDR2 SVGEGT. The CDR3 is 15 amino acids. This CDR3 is CASSSMDRFSTSMGF. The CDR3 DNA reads TGTGCCAGCAGTTCCATGGACAGGTTTTCTACGAGCATGGGGTTC.

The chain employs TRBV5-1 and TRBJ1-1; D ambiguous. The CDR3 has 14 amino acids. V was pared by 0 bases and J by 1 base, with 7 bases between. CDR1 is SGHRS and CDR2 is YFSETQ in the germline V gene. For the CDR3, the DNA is TGCGCCAGCAGCTTGGAGACCCCGAACACTGAAGCTTTCTTT. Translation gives CASSLETPNTEAFF.

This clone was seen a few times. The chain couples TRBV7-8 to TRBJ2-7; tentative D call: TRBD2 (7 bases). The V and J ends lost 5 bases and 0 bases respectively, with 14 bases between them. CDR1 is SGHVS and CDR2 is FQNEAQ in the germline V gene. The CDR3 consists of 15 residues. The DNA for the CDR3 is TGTGCCAGCAGCCCCACGGGGGGCTCCTCCTACGAGCAGTACTTC. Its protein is CASSPTGGSSYEQYF.